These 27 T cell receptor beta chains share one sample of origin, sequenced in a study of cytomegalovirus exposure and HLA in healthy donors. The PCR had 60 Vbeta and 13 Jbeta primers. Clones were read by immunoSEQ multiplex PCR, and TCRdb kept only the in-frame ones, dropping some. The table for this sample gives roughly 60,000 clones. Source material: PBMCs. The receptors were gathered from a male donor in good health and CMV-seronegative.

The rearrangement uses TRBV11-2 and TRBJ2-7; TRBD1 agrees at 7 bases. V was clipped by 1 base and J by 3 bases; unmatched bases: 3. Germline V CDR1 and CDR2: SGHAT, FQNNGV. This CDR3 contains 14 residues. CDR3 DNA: TGTGCCAGCAGCTTAGGTGACAGGGTCTACGAGCAGTACTTC. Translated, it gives CASSLGDRVYEQYF.

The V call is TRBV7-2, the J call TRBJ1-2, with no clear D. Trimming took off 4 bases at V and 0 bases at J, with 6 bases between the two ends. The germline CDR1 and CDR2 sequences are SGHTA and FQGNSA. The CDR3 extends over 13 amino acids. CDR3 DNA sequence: TGTGCCAGCAGCTCCGGGACTAACTATGGCTACACCTTC. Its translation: CASSSGTNYGYTF.

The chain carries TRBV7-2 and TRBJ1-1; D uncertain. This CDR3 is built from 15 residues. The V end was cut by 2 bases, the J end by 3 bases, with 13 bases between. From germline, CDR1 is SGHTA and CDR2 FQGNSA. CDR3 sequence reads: CASSLFNGRDTEAFF. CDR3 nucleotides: TGTGCCAGCAGCTTATTTAACGGGAGGGACACTGAAGCTTTCTTT.

CDR3: CASTATGGLTDTQYF. The DNA of the CDR3 is TGTGCCAGTACCGCGACGGGGGGCCTCACAGATACGCAGTATTTT. The chain uses TRBV19 and TRBJ2-3, with D perhaps TRBD2 (7 bases). Between the trimmed V and J ends, which lost 7 bases and 2 bases, there was a span of 16 bases. The germline V gene has CDR1 LNHDA and CDR2 SQIVND (reference sequence). This CDR3 has 15 amino acids.

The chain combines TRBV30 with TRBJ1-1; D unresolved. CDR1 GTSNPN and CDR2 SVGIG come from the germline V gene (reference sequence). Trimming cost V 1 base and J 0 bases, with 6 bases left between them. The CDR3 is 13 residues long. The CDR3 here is CAWSAGLNTEAFF. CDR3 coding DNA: TGTGCCTGGAGTGCCGGGTTGAACACTGAAGCTTTCTTT. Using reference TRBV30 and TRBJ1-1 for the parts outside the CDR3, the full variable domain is SQTIHQWPATLVQPVGSPLSLECTVEGTSNPNLYWYRQAAGRGLQLLFYSVGIGQISSEVPQNLSASRPQDRQFILSSKKLLLSDSGFYLCAWSAGLNTEAFFGQGTRLTVV.

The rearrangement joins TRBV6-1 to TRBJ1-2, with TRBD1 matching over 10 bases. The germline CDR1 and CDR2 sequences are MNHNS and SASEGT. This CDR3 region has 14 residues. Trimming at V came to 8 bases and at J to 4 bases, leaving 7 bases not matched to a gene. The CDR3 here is CASDTGTGAYGYTF. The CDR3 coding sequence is TGTGCCAGCGATACCGGGACAGGGGCCTATGGCTACACCTTC.

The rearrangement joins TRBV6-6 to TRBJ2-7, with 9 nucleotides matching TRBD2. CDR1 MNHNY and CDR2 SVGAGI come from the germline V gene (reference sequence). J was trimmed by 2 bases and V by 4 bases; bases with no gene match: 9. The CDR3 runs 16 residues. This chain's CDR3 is CASSSRGGADAYEQYF. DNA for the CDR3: TGTGCCAGCAGTTCCCGCGGGGGGGCCGACGCCTACGAGCAGTACTTC.

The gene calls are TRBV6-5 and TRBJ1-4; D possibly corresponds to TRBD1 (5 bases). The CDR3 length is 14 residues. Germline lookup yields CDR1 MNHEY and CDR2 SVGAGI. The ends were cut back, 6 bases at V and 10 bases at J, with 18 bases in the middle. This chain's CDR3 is CASRPGGEDRKLFF. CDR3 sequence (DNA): TGTGCCAGCAGGCCGGGGGGGGAAGATCGAAAACTGTTTTTT.

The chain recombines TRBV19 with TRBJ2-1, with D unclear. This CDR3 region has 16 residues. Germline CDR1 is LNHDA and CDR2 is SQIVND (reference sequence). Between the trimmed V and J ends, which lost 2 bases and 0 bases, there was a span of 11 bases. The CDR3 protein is CASSIIYSSSYNEQFF. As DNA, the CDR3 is TGTGCCAGTAGTATAATCTATTCGAGCTCCTACAATGAGCAGTTCTTC.

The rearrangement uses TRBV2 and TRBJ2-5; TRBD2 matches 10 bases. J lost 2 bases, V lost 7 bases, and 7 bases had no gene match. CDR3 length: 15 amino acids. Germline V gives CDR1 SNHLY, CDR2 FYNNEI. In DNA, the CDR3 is TGTGCCAGCACCCTAGCGGGAGCTCCACAAGAGACCCAGTACTTC. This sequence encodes CASTLAGAPQETQYF.

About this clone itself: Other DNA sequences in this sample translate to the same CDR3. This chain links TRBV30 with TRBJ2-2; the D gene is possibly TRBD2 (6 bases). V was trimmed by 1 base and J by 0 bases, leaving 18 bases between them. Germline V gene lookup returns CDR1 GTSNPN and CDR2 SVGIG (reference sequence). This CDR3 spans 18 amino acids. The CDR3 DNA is TGTGCCTGGAGTGCAGCGGGTATGTGGATCCCGAACACCGGGGAGCTGTTTTTT. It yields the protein CAWSAAGMWIPNTGELFF. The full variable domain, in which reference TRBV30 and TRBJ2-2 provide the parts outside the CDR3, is SQTIHQWPATLVQPVGSPLSLECTVEGTSNPNLYWYRQAAGRGLQLLFYSVGIGQISSEVPQNLSASRPQDRQFILSSKKLLLSDSGFYLCAWSAAGMWIPNTGELFFGEGSRLTVL.

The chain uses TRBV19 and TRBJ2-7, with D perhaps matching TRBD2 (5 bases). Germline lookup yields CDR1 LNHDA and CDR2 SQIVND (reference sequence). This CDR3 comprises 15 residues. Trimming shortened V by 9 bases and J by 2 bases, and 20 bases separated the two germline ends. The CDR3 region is CASGEGWTSAYEQYF. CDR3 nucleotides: TGTGCCAGCGGAGAGGGATGGACCAGCGCCTACGAGCAGTACTTC.

CDR3 residues: CASSPGPGQGFYEQYF. CDR3 sequence (DNA): TGTGCCAGCAGTCCGGGACCGGGACAGGGCTTCTACGAGCAGTACTTC. This chain links TRBV28 with TRBJ2-7; 9 positions agree with TRBD1. Germline loops: CDR1 MDHEN, CDR2 SYDVKM. CDR3 length: 16 residues. The V and J ends lost 5 bases and 3 bases, in that order; junction bases with no gene match: 11.

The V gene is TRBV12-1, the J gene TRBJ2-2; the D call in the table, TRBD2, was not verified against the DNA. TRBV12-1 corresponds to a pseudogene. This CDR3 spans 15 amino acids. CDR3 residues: CASSLGNGGTGELFF. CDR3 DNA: TGTGCCAGCAGCTTGGGTAACGGAGGGACCGGGGAGCTGTTTTTT.

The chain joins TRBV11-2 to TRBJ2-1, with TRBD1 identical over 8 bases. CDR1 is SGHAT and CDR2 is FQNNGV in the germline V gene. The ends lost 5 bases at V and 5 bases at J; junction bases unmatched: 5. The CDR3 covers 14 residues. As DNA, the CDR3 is TGTGCCAGCAGCATCCGGACAGGGAACAATGAGCAGTTCTTC. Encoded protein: CASSIRTGNNEQFF.

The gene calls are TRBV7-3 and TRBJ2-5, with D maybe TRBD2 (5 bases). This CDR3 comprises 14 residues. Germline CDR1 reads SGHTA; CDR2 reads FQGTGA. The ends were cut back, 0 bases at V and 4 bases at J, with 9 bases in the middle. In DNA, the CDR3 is TGTGCCAGCAGCTTAACTGCGGGCACAGAGACCCAGTACTTC. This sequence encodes CASSLTAGTETQYF.

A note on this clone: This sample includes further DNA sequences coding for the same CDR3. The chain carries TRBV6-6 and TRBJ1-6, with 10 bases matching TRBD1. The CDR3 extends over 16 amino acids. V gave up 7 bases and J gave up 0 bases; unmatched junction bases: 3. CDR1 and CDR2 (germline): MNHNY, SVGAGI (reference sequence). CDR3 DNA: TGTGCCAGCACCGACAGGGGGCCCTCCTATAATTCACCCCTCCACTTT. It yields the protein CASTDRGPSYNSPLHF.

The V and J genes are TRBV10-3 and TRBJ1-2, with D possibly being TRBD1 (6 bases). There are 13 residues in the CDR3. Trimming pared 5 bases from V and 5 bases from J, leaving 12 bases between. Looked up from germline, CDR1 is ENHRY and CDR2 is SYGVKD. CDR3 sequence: CAISPQTGYGYTF. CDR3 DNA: TGTGCCATCAGTCCTCAGACAGGATATGGCTACACCTTC.

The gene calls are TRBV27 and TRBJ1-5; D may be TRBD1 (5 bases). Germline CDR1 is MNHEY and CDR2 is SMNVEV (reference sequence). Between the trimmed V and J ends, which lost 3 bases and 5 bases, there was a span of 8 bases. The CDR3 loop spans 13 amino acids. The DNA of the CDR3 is TGTGCCAGCAGTTTTATAGGGGATCAGCCCCAGCATTTT. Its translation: CASSFIGDQPQHF.

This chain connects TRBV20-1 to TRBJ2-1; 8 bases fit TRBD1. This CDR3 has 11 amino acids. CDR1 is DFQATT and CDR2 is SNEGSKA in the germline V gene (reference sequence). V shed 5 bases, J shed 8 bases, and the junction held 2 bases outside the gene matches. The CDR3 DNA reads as TGCAGTGCTGCAGGGGGCGATGAGCAGTTCTTC. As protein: CSAAGGDEQFF.

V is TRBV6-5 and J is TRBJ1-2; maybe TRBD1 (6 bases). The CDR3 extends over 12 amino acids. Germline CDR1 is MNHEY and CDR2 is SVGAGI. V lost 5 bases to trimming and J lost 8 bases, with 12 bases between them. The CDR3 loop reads CASSDNRVGYTF. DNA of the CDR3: TGTGCCAGCAGTGACAACAGGGTAGGCTACACCTTC.

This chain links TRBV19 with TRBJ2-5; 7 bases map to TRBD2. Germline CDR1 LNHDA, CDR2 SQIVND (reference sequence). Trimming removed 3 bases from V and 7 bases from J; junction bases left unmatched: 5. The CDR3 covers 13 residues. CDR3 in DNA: TGTGCCAGTAGTATGCCGGGAGGCGGGACCCAGTACTTC. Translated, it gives CASSMPGGGTQYF.

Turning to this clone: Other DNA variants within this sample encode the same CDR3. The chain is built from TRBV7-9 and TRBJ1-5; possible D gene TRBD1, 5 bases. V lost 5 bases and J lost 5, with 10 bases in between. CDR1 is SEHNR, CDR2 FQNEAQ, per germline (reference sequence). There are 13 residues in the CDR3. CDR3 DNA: TGTGCCAGCAGCCCCGACAGTGATCAGCCCCAGCATTTT. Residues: CASSPDSDQPQHF.

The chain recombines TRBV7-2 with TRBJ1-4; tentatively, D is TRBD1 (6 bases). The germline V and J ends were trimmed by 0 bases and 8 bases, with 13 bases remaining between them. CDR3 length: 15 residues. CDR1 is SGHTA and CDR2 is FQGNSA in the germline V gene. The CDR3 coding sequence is TGTGCCAGCAGCTTAGCGGTGGGGGCCGGGGAAAAACTGTTTTTT. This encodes CASSLAVGAGEKLFF.

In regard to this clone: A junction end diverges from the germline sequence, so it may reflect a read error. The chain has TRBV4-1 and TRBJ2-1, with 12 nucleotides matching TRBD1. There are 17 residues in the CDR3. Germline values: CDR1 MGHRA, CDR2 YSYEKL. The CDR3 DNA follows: TGCGCCAGCAGCCCAGCCGGGACAGGGGGCTCCGACAATGAGCAGTTCTTC. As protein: CASSPAGTGGSDNEQFF.

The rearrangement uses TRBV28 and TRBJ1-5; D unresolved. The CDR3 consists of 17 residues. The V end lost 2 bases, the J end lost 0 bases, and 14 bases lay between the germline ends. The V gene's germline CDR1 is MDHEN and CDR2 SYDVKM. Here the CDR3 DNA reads TGTGCCAGCAGTTTAAAGTTCGCAGATAATAGCAATCAGCCCCAGCATTTT. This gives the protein CASSLKFADNSNQPQHF.

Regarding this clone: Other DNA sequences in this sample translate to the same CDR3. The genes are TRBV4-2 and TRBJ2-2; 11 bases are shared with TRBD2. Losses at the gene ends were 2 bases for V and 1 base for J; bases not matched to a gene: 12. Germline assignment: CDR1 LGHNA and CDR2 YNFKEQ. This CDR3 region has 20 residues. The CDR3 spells CASSQSGNSGRAKNTGELFF. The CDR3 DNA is TGTGCCAGCAGCCAATCCGGGAATAGCGGGAGGGCAAAGAACACCGGGGAGCTGTTTTTT.